This T cell receptor (beta chain) was profiled in a study of T-cell memory formation after mild COVID-19. This clonotype appeared a single time. The antigen is undetermined. Germline-derived CDR1 and CDR2 are SNHLY and FYNNEI. V was clipped by 6 bases and J by 2 bases; unmatched bases: 11. This CDR3 contains 16 residues. Study findings and constraints: Later expanders leaned CD4+, whereas day 15 to 85 contracting clones were balanced CD4/CD8. Several responding clones turned up in pre-infection memory, indicating that cross-reactive memory may have taken part. Those CD4+ clones that contracted were mainly in CM and EM (CD8+ ones in EMRA).

Employing constant-segment primers, 5'RACE generated TCR alpha and TCR beta cDNA libraries bearing sample barcodes and UMIs. MiXCR, run by TCRdb on the 5' RACE reads, gives a single entry per CDR3 protein. The sample comprises some 68,000 distinct CDR3 sequences, approximately 16% of which are singletons, and 25% to 35% rests with the top ten. The rearrangement joins TRBV2 to TRBJ2-7, with 9 bases aligning to TRBD1. The material sequenced was PBMCs or a T cell subset sorted from them (not recorded which). The clonotype comes from an adult woman who had mild COVID-19 (a few samples of this study predate the infection). Cell type and time point are not known. Here the CDR3 reads CASSGLRTGATYEQYF. Written as DNA, the CDR3 is TGTGCCAGCAGCGGACTCCGGACAGGGGCTACCTACGAGCAGTACTTC.